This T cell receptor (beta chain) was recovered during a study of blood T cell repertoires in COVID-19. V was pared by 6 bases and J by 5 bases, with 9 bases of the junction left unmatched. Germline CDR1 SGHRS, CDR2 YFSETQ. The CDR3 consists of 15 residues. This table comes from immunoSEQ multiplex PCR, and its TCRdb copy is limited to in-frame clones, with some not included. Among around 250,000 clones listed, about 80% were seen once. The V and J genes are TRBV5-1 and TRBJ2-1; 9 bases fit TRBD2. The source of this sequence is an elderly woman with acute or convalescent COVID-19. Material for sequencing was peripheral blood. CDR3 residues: CASNPLAGSHNEQFF. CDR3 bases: TGCGCCAGCAACCCGCTAGCGGGATCCCACAATGAGCAGTTCTTC.